This TCR beta chain was sequenced for a study of blood T cell repertoires in COVID-19. Libraries were prepared by immunoSEQ multiplex PCR; TCRdb keeps only in-frame clonotypes and omits some of them. Of under 200,000 clones listed, over 75% are singletons. The sequence derives from a woman in her fifties or sixties who had recovered from COVID-19. The sequenced sample consisted of PBMCs or T cells enriched from blood (not recorded which).

Here the CDR3 reads CASSVELNTEAFF. Written as DNA, the CDR3 is TGTGCCAGCAGTGTGGAGCTGAACACTGAAGCTTTCTTT. The chain joins TRBV6-4 to TRBJ1-1, with D hard to call. This CDR3 is built from 13 residues. Trimming removed 4 bases from V and 0 bases from J, with 6 bases in between. Germline CDR1 reads MRHNA; CDR2 reads SNTAGT.